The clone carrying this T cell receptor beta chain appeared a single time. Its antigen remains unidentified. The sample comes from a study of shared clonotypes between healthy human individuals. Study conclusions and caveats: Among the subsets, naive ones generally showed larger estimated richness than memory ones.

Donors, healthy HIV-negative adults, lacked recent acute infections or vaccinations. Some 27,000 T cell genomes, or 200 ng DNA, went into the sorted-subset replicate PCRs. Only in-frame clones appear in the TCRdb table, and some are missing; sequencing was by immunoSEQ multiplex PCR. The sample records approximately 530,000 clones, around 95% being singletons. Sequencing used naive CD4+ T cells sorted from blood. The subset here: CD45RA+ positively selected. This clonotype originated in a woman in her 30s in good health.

Written as DNA, the CDR3 is TGTGCCAGCTCACCTTTGGCCAACGTCCTGACTTTC. Translation: CASSPLANVLTF. This chain uses TRBV18 with TRBJ2-6; no clear D gene. V shed 3 bases and J shed 6 bases, with 3 bases lying between them. This CDR3 contains 12 residues. Looked up from germline, CDR1 is KGHSH and CDR2 is LQKENI.